The rows below give T cell receptor beta chains drawn from one sample of a study of identical twins. TCRdb re-called the 5' RACE reads with MiXCR, one entry per CDR3 protein. Of roughly 470,000 distinct CDR3 sequences listed, roughly 13% are singletons. The same specimen was also included in a second study, on yellow fever vaccine responses in identical twins.

Input material: CD4+ T cells sorted from blood. These receptors were collected from a woman in her late teens or twenties in good health. Both conserved end residues are part of each CDR3. The order of the fields is J gene, clone size, D gene, CDR3 length, V gene, CDR3 DNA, CDR3 protein. D genes are given only for firm matches. The size of a clone is reported for some rows only, either as once, few or many, or as a class for expanded clones.

j_call: TRBJ2-1
clone_size: .
d_call: TRBD2
cdr3_length: 15
v_call: TRBV29-1
cdr3_nt: TGCAGCGTTGAGGCGACTAGCGGGGGGGGGAATGAGCAGTTCTTC
cdr3_aa: CSVEATSGGGNEQFF

j_call: TRBJ1-1
clone_size: few
d_call: .
cdr3_length: 16
v_call: TRBV12-3/TRBV12-4
cdr3_nt: TGTGCCAGCAGTATACCTCCAGGGGATATGAACACTGAAGCTTTCTTT
cdr3_aa: CASSIPPGDMNTEAFF

j_call: TRBJ1-2
clone_size: .
d_call: .
cdr3_length: 13
v_call: TRBV20-1
cdr3_nt: TGCAGTGCTAGAAAAGACAGGACCTATGGCTACACCTTC
cdr3_aa: CSARKDRTYGYTF

j_call: TRBJ2-1
clone_size: .
d_call: TRBD2
cdr3_length: 21
v_call: TRBV11-1
cdr3_nt: TGTGCCAGCAGCTTATGGGGAACCGGGACTAGCGCCGGTAGCTCCTACAATGAGCAGTTCTTC
cdr3_aa: CASSLWGTGTSAGSSYNEQFF

j_call: TRBJ2-1
clone_size: few
d_call: .
cdr3_length: 15
v_call: TRBV18
cdr3_nt: TGTGCCAGCTCACCCCTACGGACTGATTCCCATGAGCAGTTCTTC
cdr3_aa: CASSPLRTDSHEQFF

j_call: TRBJ2-1
clone_size: .
d_call: .
cdr3_length: 11
v_call: TRBV5-5
cdr3_nt: TGTGCCAGCAGCTCAGCGGTTGAGCAGTTCTTC
cdr3_aa: CASSSAVEQFF

j_call: TRBJ2-7
clone_size: many
d_call: .
cdr3_length: 12
v_call: TRBV12-3/TRBV12-4
cdr3_nt: TGTGCCAGCAGTCAGACCCCCTACGAGCAGTACTTC
cdr3_aa: CASSQTPYEQYF

j_call: TRBJ1-1
clone_size: few
d_call: .
cdr3_length: 12
v_call: TRBV20-1
cdr3_nt: TGCAGTGCTAGAGGGCCAGACGCTGAAGCTTTCTTT
cdr3_aa: CSARGPDAEAFF

j_call: TRBJ2-5
clone_size: few
d_call: .
cdr3_length: 14
v_call: TRBV5-1
cdr3_nt: TGCGCCAGCAGCCCCGAAGGGTGGGAAGAGACCCAGTACTTC
cdr3_aa: CASSPEGWEETQYF

j_call: TRBJ2-1
clone_size: .
d_call: .
cdr3_length: 14
v_call: TRBV7-2
cdr3_nt: TGTGCCAGCAGCTTAGGGACAACGAACAATGAGCAGTTCTTC
cdr3_aa: CASSLGTTNNEQFF

j_call: TRBJ2-1
clone_size: .
d_call: TRBD2
cdr3_length: 20
v_call: TRBV4-2
cdr3_nt: TGTGCCAGCAGCCAAAGACTAGCGGGAGCGTCCTCCCTCTCCTACAATGAGCAGTTCTTC
cdr3_aa: CASSQRLAGASSLSYNEQFF

j_call: TRBJ2-7
clone_size: .
d_call: .
cdr3_length: 12
v_call: TRBV6-5
cdr3_nt: TGTGCCAGCAGTAAATTACAGAGCGAGCAGTACTTC
cdr3_aa: CASSKLQSEQYF

j_call: TRBJ2-7
clone_size: .
d_call: TRBD1
cdr3_length: 16
v_call: TRBV6-5
cdr3_nt: TGTGCCAGCAGTTACTCGGGACAGGGGGCCTCCTACGAGCAGTACTTC
cdr3_aa: CASSYSGQGASYEQYF

j_call: TRBJ2-3
clone_size: few
d_call: TRBD2
cdr3_length: 14
v_call: TRBV7-6
cdr3_nt: TGTGCCAGCAGCAGCGGGATTGGAGGGGATACGCAGTATTTT
cdr3_aa: CASSSGIGGDTQYF

j_call: TRBJ2-7
clone_size: .
d_call: TRBD2
cdr3_length: 14
v_call: TRBV7-6
cdr3_nt: TGTGCCAGCAGCTTATGTCGGGGGGGTTGCGAGCAGTACTTC
cdr3_aa: CASSLCRGGCEQYF

j_call: TRBJ1-1
clone_size: .
d_call: .
cdr3_length: 13
v_call: TRBV20-1
cdr3_nt: TGCAGTGCTCCCCGCGGTTTGAACACTGAAGCTTTCTTT
cdr3_aa: CSAPRGLNTEAFF

j_call: TRBJ2-6
clone_size: .
d_call: .
cdr3_length: 14
v_call: TRBV6-2/TRBV6-3
cdr3_nt: TGTGCCAGCAGTCCCTATTCTGGGGCCAACGTCCTGACTTTC
cdr3_aa: CASSPYSGANVLTF

j_call: TRBJ2-1
clone_size: many
d_call: .
cdr3_length: 15
v_call: TRBV5-5
cdr3_nt: TGTGCCAGCAGCTTGGCCCCGGAGGACGTTGGTGAGCAGTTCTTC
cdr3_aa: CASSLAPEDVGEQFF

j_call: TRBJ1-1
clone_size: many
d_call: TRBD1
cdr3_length: 14
v_call: TRBV28
cdr3_nt: TGTGCCAGCAGTTCCGGGACAGCCAACACTGAAGCTTTCTTT
cdr3_aa: CASSSGTANTEAFF

j_call: TRBJ2-3
clone_size: .
d_call: TRBD2
cdr3_length: 17
v_call: TRBV28
cdr3_nt: TGTGCCAGCAGTTTTCCAGCGGGAGATTACAGAACAGATACGCAGTATTTT
cdr3_aa: CASSFPAGDYRTDTQYF

j_call: TRBJ1-6
clone_size: few
d_call: TRBD1
cdr3_length: 14
v_call: TRBV4-3
cdr3_nt: TGCGCCAGCAGCCAACAGGGGGCCGAATCACCCCTCCACTTT
cdr3_aa: CASSQQGAESPLHF

j_call: TRBJ2-6
clone_size: .
d_call: .
cdr3_length: 15
v_call: TRBV2
cdr3_nt: TGTGCCAGCAGTTCAGGGAGGTCTGGGGCCAACGTCCTGACTTTC
cdr3_aa: CASSSGRSGANVLTF

j_call: TRBJ2-2
clone_size: few
d_call: .
cdr3_length: 14
v_call: TRBV12-5
cdr3_nt: TGTGCTAGTGGAGAGGGGAGCATCACCGGGGAGCTGTTTTTT
cdr3_aa: CASGEGSITGELFF

j_call: TRBJ1-6
clone_size: few
d_call: TRBD1
cdr3_length: 12
v_call: TRBV20-1
cdr3_nt: TGCAGTGCTTGGACAGGGGGTTCACCCCTCCACTTT
cdr3_aa: CSAWTGGSPLHF

j_call: TRBJ1-6
clone_size: few
d_call: .
cdr3_length: 16
v_call: TRBV5-1
cdr3_nt: TGCGCCAGCAGCTTGGGTGAGGGCTCGGGAAATTCACCCCTCCACTTT
cdr3_aa: CASSLGEGSGNSPLHF

j_call: TRBJ2-4
clone_size: few
d_call: TRBD2
cdr3_length: 16
v_call: TRBV7-2
cdr3_nt: TGTGCCAGCAGCTTAGTACCAGCGGGAGGGATTAACATTCAGTACTTC
cdr3_aa: CASSLVPAGGINIQYF

j_call: TRBJ2-7
clone_size: few
d_call: .
cdr3_length: 12
v_call: TRBV29-1
cdr3_nt: TGCAGCGTTGGAGGGGTCACCTACGAGCAGTACTTC
cdr3_aa: CSVGGVTYEQYF

j_call: TRBJ2-3
clone_size: few
d_call: .
cdr3_length: 17
v_call: TRBV6-5
cdr3_nt: TGTGCCAGCAGTTACCAGTTTAGACTGCTTCGCACAGATACGCAGTATTTT
cdr3_aa: CASSYQFRLLRTDTQYF

j_call: TRBJ2-5
clone_size: .
d_call: TRBD2
cdr3_length: 15
v_call: TRBV24-1
cdr3_nt: TGTGCCACCAGTGGGGGGGGAACGTACCAAGAGACCCAGTACTTC
cdr3_aa: CATSGGGTYQETQYF

j_call: TRBJ2-3
clone_size: few
d_call: .
cdr3_length: 13
v_call: TRBV2
cdr3_nt: TGTGCCAGCACGGGCCCTGCCACAGATACGCAGTATTTT
cdr3_aa: CASTGPATDTQYF

j_call: TRBJ2-7
clone_size: few
d_call: .
cdr3_length: 14
v_call: TRBV20-1
cdr3_nt: TGCAGTGCTCCTCTGCCAGGGCCCCGGGGCGAGCAGTACTTC
cdr3_aa: CSAPLPGPRGEQYF

j_call: TRBJ1-6
clone_size: many
d_call: .
cdr3_length: 13
v_call: TRBV24-1
cdr3_nt: TGTGCCACCATCGATGGGGGAGATTCACCCCTCCACTTT
cdr3_aa: CATIDGGDSPLHF

j_call: TRBJ2-3
clone_size: few
d_call: .
cdr3_length: 14
v_call: TRBV20-1
cdr3_nt: TGCAGTGCTAGAGATTTACGCCAGGGAGATACGCAGTATTTT
cdr3_aa: CSARDLRQGDTQYF

j_call: TRBJ1-5
clone_size: few
d_call: .
cdr3_length: 13
v_call: TRBV20-1
cdr3_nt: TGCAGTGCTCCCGTGGGGGTGGGCCAGCCCCAGCATTTT
cdr3_aa: CSAPVGVGQPQHF

j_call: TRBJ1-2
clone_size: .
d_call: .
cdr3_length: 14
v_call: TRBV7-2
cdr3_nt: TGTGCCAGCAGCCCCGAGGGGCCGGACTATGGCTACACCTTC
cdr3_aa: CASSPEGPDYGYTF

j_call: TRBJ2-1
clone_size: .
d_call: .
cdr3_length: 14
v_call: TRBV6-1
cdr3_nt: TGTGCCAGCAGTCGTCCCGGGACCTACAATGAGCAGTTCTTC
cdr3_aa: CASSRPGTYNEQFF

j_call: TRBJ2-2
clone_size: few
d_call: .
cdr3_length: 16
v_call: TRBV7-9
cdr3_nt: TGTGCCAGCAGCCCCTTCGGGAGATCCCACACCGGGGAGCTGTTTTTT
cdr3_aa: CASSPFGRSHTGELFF

j_call: TRBJ2-7
clone_size: few
d_call: .
cdr3_length: 13
v_call: TRBV18
cdr3_nt: TGTGCCAGCTCCCCTACATCCACCTACGAGCAGTACTTC
cdr3_aa: CASSPTSTYEQYF

j_call: TRBJ2-2
clone_size: few
d_call: .
cdr3_length: 15
v_call: TRBV7-9
cdr3_nt: TGTGCCAGCAGTTCCCAACAGGGTAACACCGGGGAGCTGTTTTTT
cdr3_aa: CASSSQQGNTGELFF

j_call: TRBJ2-5
clone_size: many
d_call: .
cdr3_length: 15
v_call: TRBV5-1
cdr3_nt: TGCGCCAGCAGCTTGGGCACCTCCCTCGAAGAGACCCAGTACTTC
cdr3_aa: CASSLGTSLEETQYF

j_call: TRBJ2-3
clone_size: .
d_call: .
cdr3_length: 15
v_call: TRBV5-1
cdr3_nt: TGCGCCAGCAGCTTTAGGGGGGAAGTCACAGATACGCAGTATTTT
cdr3_aa: CASSFRGEVTDTQYF

j_call: TRBJ2-2
clone_size: .
d_call: .
cdr3_length: 11
v_call: TRBV3-1
cdr3_nt: TGTGCCAGCCGTAAGGCCGGGGAGCTGTTTTTT
cdr3_aa: CASRKAGELFF

j_call: TRBJ1-2
clone_size: .
d_call: .
cdr3_length: 17
v_call: TRBV5-6
cdr3_nt: TGTGCCAGCAGCTTGGAAAAAAGGGCGTCAGGGGAATATGGCTACACCTTC
cdr3_aa: CASSLEKRASGEYGYTF

j_call: TRBJ2-1
clone_size: many
d_call: .
cdr3_length: 11
v_call: TRBV12-3/TRBV12-4
cdr3_nt: TGTGCCAGCAGTTTAGGGGTAAAGCAGTTCTTC
cdr3_aa: CASSLGVKQFF

j_call: TRBJ2-5
clone_size: .
d_call: .
cdr3_length: 14
v_call: TRBV5-4
cdr3_nt: TGTGCCAGCAGCTTGGCCAGGGGGGAAGTGACCCAGTACTTC
cdr3_aa: CASSLARGEVTQYF

j_call: TRBJ2-3
clone_size: few
d_call: .
cdr3_length: 15
v_call: TRBV7-2
cdr3_nt: TGTGCCAGCAGCTATTCGGCCCGTAGCACAGATACGCAGTATTTT
cdr3_aa: CASSYSARSTDTQYF

j_call: TRBJ2-3
clone_size: once
d_call: .
cdr3_length: 19
v_call: TRBV4-2
cdr3_nt: TGTGCCAGCAGCCAAGATCGGCAAACGGGTTTGGTTTGGGCAGATACGCAGTATTTT
cdr3_aa: CASSQDRQTGLVWADTQYF

j_call: TRBJ1-1
clone_size: .
d_call: .
cdr3_length: 12
v_call: TRBV25-1
cdr3_nt: TGTGCCAGCTCCATAAGGGGGGCTGAAGCTTTCTTT
cdr3_aa: CASSIRGAEAFF

j_call: TRBJ2-5
clone_size: few
d_call: TRBD2
cdr3_length: 13
v_call: TRBV29-1
cdr3_nt: TGCAGCGTTGATGGGGGACTACAAGAGACCCAGTACTTC
cdr3_aa: CSVDGGLQETQYF

j_call: TRBJ2-1
clone_size: .
d_call: TRBD2
cdr3_length: 19
v_call: TRBV7-8
cdr3_nt: TGTGCCAGCAGCTTAAATCCTAGCGGGAGGGTACTCCCCTACAATGAGCAGTTCTTC
cdr3_aa: CASSLNPSGRVLPYNEQFF

j_call: TRBJ1-2
clone_size: few
d_call: .
cdr3_length: 12
v_call: TRBV24-1
cdr3_nt: TGTGCCACCAGTGATTTTTTAGGCGGCTACACCTTC
cdr3_aa: CATSDFLGGYTF

j_call: TRBJ2-3
clone_size: few
d_call: .
cdr3_length: 15
v_call: TRBV24-1
cdr3_nt: TGTGCCACCAGTGACGCGGGCTTTCGCACAGATACGCAGTATTTT
cdr3_aa: CATSDAGFRTDTQYF

j_call: TRBJ1-1
clone_size: few
d_call: .
cdr3_length: 12
v_call: TRBV20-1
cdr3_nt: TGCAGTGCTCCTTCCCTGAACACTGAAGCTTTCTTT
cdr3_aa: CSAPSLNTEAFF

j_call: TRBJ2-2
clone_size: many
d_call: .
cdr3_length: 13
v_call: TRBV15
cdr3_nt: TGTGCCACCAGCGCAATTTGGGCCGGGGAGCTGTTTTTT
cdr3_aa: CATSAIWAGELFF

j_call: TRBJ1-1
clone_size: .
d_call: .
cdr3_length: 12
v_call: TRBV18
cdr3_nt: TGTGCCAGCTCCCTCTTGGAGGCTGAAGCTTTCTTT
cdr3_aa: CASSLLEAEAFF

j_call: TRBJ1-6
clone_size: few
d_call: .
cdr3_length: 12
v_call: TRBV20-1
cdr3_nt: TGCAGTGCTAGGGGGTCTAATTCACCCCTCCACTTT
cdr3_aa: CSARGSNSPLHF

j_call: TRBJ2-2
clone_size: few
d_call: TRBD2
cdr3_length: 19
v_call: TRBV5-6
cdr3_nt: TGTGCCAGCAGCCTGGTCGGATTATCAGCGGGAGGGAACACCGGGGAGCTGTTTTTT
cdr3_aa: CASSLVGLSAGGNTGELFF

j_call: TRBJ2-3
clone_size: few
d_call: TRBD1
cdr3_length: 14
v_call: TRBV6-4
cdr3_nt: TGTGCCAGCAAATTGGACAGGGCGACAGATACGCAGTATTTT
cdr3_aa: CASKLDRATDTQYF

j_call: TRBJ2-2
clone_size: .
d_call: .
cdr3_length: 14
v_call: TRBV5-1
cdr3_nt: TGCGCCAGCACCCGGGGGCAGTACACCGGGGAGCTGTTTTTT
cdr3_aa: CASTRGQYTGELFF